These T cell receptor beta chains were read from a single sample in a study of post-analysis software for immune sequencing data. TCRdb called the PCR reads again in MiXCR, with one record for every CDR3 protein. The data hold approximately 160,000 distinct CDR3 sequences, with roughly 30% observed a single time. Sequenced input: blood. All receptors come from a girl between 5 and 17 years old with multiple sclerosis. The CDR3 runs from the conserved cysteine through the conserved F or W. D genes are given only for firm matches. The size entry is marked missing in some rows and otherwise reads once, few, many or a size class.

v_call	d_call	clone_size	j_call	cdr3_length	cdr3_nt	cdr3_aa
TRBV9	-	many	TRBJ2-5	15	TGTGCCAGCAGCGTAGGTTCCTGGGGGGTGCAGACCCAGTACTTC	CASSVGSWGVQTQYF
TRBV7-6	-	-	TRBJ2-1	12	TGTGCCAGCAGCTTAGGCTACAATGGGCAGTTCTTC	CASSLGYNGQFF
TRBV20-1	-	many	TRBJ2-3	14	TGCAGTGCTACGGGACTGGGAAGCACAGATACGCAGTATTTT	CSATGLGSTDTQYF
TRBV7-3	TRBD1	few	TRBJ1-6	16	TGTGCCAGCAGCTTACCACAGGGGGCTACGGTCTCACCCCTCCACTTT	CASSLPQGATVSPLHF
TRBV10-3	TRBD2	many	TRBJ2-1	14	TGTGCCATCACGGGGACTAGCGACGACAATGAGCAGTTCTTC	CAITGTSDDNEQFF
TRBV10-3	TRBD2	many	TRBJ2-5	16	TGTGCCATCAGCGATTCACGGGAGGGCCCTCAAGAGACCCAGTACTTC	CAISDSREGPQETQYF
TRBV28	-	many	TRBJ2-7	13	TGTGCCAGCGGCGAAGGGTGGATCTACGAGCAGTACTTC	CASGEGWIYEQYF
TRBV7-3	TRBD2	many	TRBJ2-1	14	TGTGCCAGCAGCTTAGGGGGGAGGGCCTCTGAGCAGTTCTTC	CASSLGGRASEQFF
TRBV7-9	-	-	TRBJ1-4	15	TGTGCCAGCAGCGCATTCCAAGGGGGGGATGAAAAACGGTTTTTT	CASSAFQGGDEKRFF
TRBV29-1	TRBD1	-	TRBJ2-5	14	TGCAGCATGAACCGGGACAGGGGGCTAGAGACCCAGTACTTC	CSMNRDRGLETQYF
TRBV20-1	TRBD2	-	TRBJ2-7	15	TGCAGTGCTAGAGGGACTAGCGGGACCTACAATGAGCAGTACTTC	CSARGTSGTYNEQYF